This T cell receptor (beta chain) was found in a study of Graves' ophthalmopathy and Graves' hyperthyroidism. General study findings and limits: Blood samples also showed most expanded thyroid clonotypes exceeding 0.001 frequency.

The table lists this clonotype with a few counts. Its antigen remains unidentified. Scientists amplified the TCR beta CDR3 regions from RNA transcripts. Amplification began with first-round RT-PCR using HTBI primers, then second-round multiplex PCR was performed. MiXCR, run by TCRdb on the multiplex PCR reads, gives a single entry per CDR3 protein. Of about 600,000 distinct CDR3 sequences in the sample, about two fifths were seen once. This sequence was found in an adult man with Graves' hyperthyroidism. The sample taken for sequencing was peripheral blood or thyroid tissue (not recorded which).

CDR3: CASSLPSAGSQETQYF. The CDR3 DNA sequence: TGTGCCAGCAGCCTACCGTCCGCGGGGTCCCAAGAGACCCAGTACTTC. The chain couples TRBV5-8 to TRBJ2-5; D possibly corresponds to TRBD2 (6 bases). This CDR3 is built from 16 residues. Germline V CDR1 and CDR2: SGHTS, YDEGEE. The V and J ends lost 4 bases and 1 base respectively, with 17 bases between them.